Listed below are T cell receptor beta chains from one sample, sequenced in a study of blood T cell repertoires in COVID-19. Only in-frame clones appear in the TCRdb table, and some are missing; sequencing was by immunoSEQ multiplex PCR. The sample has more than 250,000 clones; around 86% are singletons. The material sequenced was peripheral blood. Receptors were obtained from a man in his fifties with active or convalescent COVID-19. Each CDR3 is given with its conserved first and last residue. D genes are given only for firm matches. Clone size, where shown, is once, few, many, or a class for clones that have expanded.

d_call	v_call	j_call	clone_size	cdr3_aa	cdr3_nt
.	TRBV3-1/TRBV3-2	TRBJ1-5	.	CASSQSLINQPQHF	TGTGCCAGCAGCCAATCCCTAATTAATCAGCCCCAGCATTTT
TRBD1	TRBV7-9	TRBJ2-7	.	CASSLETGRRSYEQYF	TGTGCCAGCAGCTTAGAGACAGGGCGAAGATCCTACGAGCAGTACTTC
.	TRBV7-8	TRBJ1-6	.	CASSWDPAGNSPLHF	TGTGCCAGCAGCTGGGATCCAGCGGGTAATTCACCCCTCCACTTT
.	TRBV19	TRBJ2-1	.	CASSTLVSLGMLEQFF	TGTGCCAGTAGTACCCTCGTGAGTCTAGGCATGCTTGAGCAGTTCTTC
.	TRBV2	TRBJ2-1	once	CASSQRTGEGEQFF	TGTGCCAGCAGTCAGAGGACGGGAGAGGGTGAGCAGTTCTTC
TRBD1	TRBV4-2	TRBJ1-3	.	CASSQGQGNTIYF	TGTGCCAGCAGCCAGGGACAGGGGAACACCATATATTTT
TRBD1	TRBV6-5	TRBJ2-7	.	CASSRDRGYEQYF	TGTGCCAGCAGTCGAGACAGGGGCTACGAGCAGTACTTC
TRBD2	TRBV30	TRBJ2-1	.	CAWSSGGALAYNEQFF	TGTGCCTGGAGTAGCGGGGGGGCCTTGGCGTACAATGAGCAGTTCTTC
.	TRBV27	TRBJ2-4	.	CASSFGTTFRNIQYF	TGTGCCAGCAGTTTCGGGACAACCTTCCGGAACATTCAGTACTTC
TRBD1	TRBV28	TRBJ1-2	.	CASSLGTGFRGYTF	TGTGCCAGCAGTTTAGGGACAGGGTTTCGTGGCTACACCTTC
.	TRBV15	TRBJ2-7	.	CATAASSSYEQYF	TGTGCCACCGCGGCCTCTAGCTCCTACGAGCAGTACTTC
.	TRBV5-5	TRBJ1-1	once	CASSTETVNTEAFF	TGTGCCAGCAGCACAGAGACAGTGAACACTGAAGCTTTCTTT
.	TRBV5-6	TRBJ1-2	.	CASSLDGSNGYTF	TGTGCCAGCAGCTTGGACGGGAGCAACGGCTACACCTTC
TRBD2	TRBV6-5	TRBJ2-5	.	CASSYPSGSQETQYF	TGTGCCAGCAGTTACCCTAGCGGTTCACAAGAGACCCAGTACTTC
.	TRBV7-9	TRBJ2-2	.	CASSLILATGELFF	TGTGCCAGCAGCTTAATATTGGCTACCGGGGAGCTGTTTTTT
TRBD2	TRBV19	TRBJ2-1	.	CASSMTSTLAGNEQFF	TGTGCCAGTAGTATGACTAGCACTCTTGCGGGCAATGAGCAGTTCTTC